The 17 T cell receptor beta chains given below trace back to one sample, sequenced in a study of blood T cells in healthy people across ages. PCR was performed a second time for roughly 6 to 12 cycles using a sample-barcoded 5' primer and a J-beta primer mix. TCRdb itself ran the 5' RACE reads through MiXCR, one entry per CDR3 protein. In the table there are around 1,900,000 distinct CDR3 sequences, about two fifths of which are singletons. The specimen was blood. The origin of the receptors is a human donor in good health.

This clonotype has a handful of counts. The chain joins TRBV20-1 to TRBJ2-3, with 10 bases aligning to TRBD2. Germline CDR1 is DFQATT and CDR2 is SNEGSKA (reference sequence). The CDR3 runs 15 residues. The V and J ends lost 3 bases and 3 bases, in that order; junction bases with no gene match: 6. The CDR3 nucleotides read TGCAGTGCTAGCGCGCCTAGCGGGGGAACAGATACGCAGTATTTT. Amino acids: CSASAPSGGTDTQYF.

V is TRBV2 and J is TRBJ2-1, with D maybe TRBD1 (5 bases). The V and J ends lost 4 bases and 0 bases respectively, with 13 bases between them. The germline V gene encodes CDR1 SNHLY and CDR2 FYNNEI. The CDR3 covers 16 residues. The chain's CDR3 is CASSAGGASSYNEQFF. CDR3 nucleotide sequence: TGTGCCAGCAGTGCGGGTGGGGCGAGCTCCTACAATGAGCAGTTCTTC.

V is TRBV20-1 and J is TRBJ2-5; D unresolved. The CDR3 contains 14 residues. V was cut by 4 bases and J by 12 bases, with 24 bases left in between. Germline V CDR1 and CDR2: DFQATT, SNEGSKA (reference sequence). The CDR3 spells CSAKSPSEPYEEYF. Here the CDR3 DNA reads TGCAGTGCTAAATCCCCCAGTGAGCCTTACGAGGAGTACTTC.

The chain couples TRBV4-1 to TRBJ2-4; weak D call: TRBD1 (5 bases). The V gene lost 0 bases and the J gene lost 13 bases, with 16 bases spanning the gap. CDR3 size: 14 residues. In germline, CDR1 is MGHRA, CDR2 YSYEKL. CDR3: CASSQERAGIEQYF. DNA of the CDR3: TGCGCCAGCAGCCAAGAACGGGCAGGGATTGAGCAGTACTTC.

This clonotype has only a few counts. The chain carries TRBV7-2 and TRBJ2-4; unclear D gene. Germline-derived CDR1 and CDR2 are SGHTA and FQGNSA. Between the trimmed V and J ends, which lost 1 base and 13 bases, there was a span of 8 bases. This CDR3 region has 11 residues. The CDR3 sequence: CASSLGARQYF. The CDR3 bases are TGTGCCAGCAGCTTAGGGGCTAGGCAGTACTTC.

The V call is TRBV28, the J call TRBJ1-4; D is unclear. Deletions cut 6 bases from V and 8 bases from J, with 13 bases between. The germline V gene encodes CDR1 MDHEN and CDR2 SYDVKM. This CDR3 has 13 amino acids. CDR3 DNA sequence: TGTGCCAGCAGGGTAATACAAGAAGAAAAACTGTTTTTT. Protein: CASRVIQEEKLFF.

This clonotype was seen a few times. The V call is TRBV4-2, the J call TRBJ2-5; 11 nucleotides agree with TRBD2. The CDR3 contains 16 residues. Germline assignment: CDR1 LGHNA and CDR2 YNFKEQ. Losses at the gene ends were 4 bases for V and 1 base for J; bases not matched to a gene: 5. The CDR3 DNA reads as TGTGCCAGCAGCCGACCCGGGACTAGCGGCCAAGAGACCCAGTACTTC. Its protein is CASSRPGTSGQETQYF.

Comments on this clonotype: One end of the junction is discordant with germline, which a read error may explain. The CDR3 DNA reads TGTGCCTGCAGTTTAAGGGGGTATGGCTACACCTTC. Protein sequence: CACSLRGYGYTF. The rearrangement links TRBV28 to TRBJ1-2; D possibly corresponds to TRBD1 (6 bases). This CDR3 contains 12 residues. Germline V lookup: CDR1 MDHEN, CDR2 SYDVKM.

The chain uses TRBV12-3 or TRBV12-4 and TRBJ1-2; no firm D call. Trimming left V 3 bases short and J 5 bases short, with 10 bases between. The CDR3 consists of 13 residues. CDR3 in amino acids: CASSFVLLYGYTF. The CDR3 DNA reads TGTGCCAGCAGTTTCGTTCTCTTATATGGCTACACCTTC.

V and J are TRBV28 and TRBJ2-4; possibly TRBD2 for D (5 bases). Between the trimmed V and J ends, which lost 4 bases and 0 bases, there was a span of 10 bases. From germline, CDR1 is MDHEN and CDR2 SYDVKM. This CDR3 has 15 residues. The CDR3 DNA follows: TGTGCCAGCAGTTCCCTCGGAGGAGCCAAAAACATTCAGTACTTC. Its protein is CASSSLGGAKNIQYF.

The gene calls are TRBV11-1 and TRBJ2-4, with a weak D call TRBD1 (6 bases). Germline CDR1 reads SGHAT; CDR2 reads FQDESV (reference sequence). Trimming left V 6 bases short and J 4 bases short, with 13 bases between. The CDR3 sequence is 14 residues long. DNA of the CDR3: TGTGCCAGCAGTGATGGGGGCTGGAAAAACATTCAGTACTTC. Its protein product is CASSDGGWKNIQYF.

This clonotype was recorded a few times. The chain employs TRBV7-8 and TRBJ1-5; D remains ambiguous. Germline V CDR1 and CDR2: SGHVS, FQNEAQ. Trimming removed 1 base from V and 6 bases from J, with 16 bases in between. CDR3 size: 16 residues. CDR3 in amino acids: CASSLESGSGSQPQHF. The CDR3 DNA is TGTGCCAGCAGCTTAGAGTCCGGGTCGGGGTCTCAGCCCCAGCATTTT.

The J gene is TRBJ2-3, the V gene TRBV4-3; no reliable D call. CDR1 is LGHNA and CDR2 is YSLEER in the germline V gene. The CDR3 contains 16 residues. The germline V and J ends were trimmed by 1 base and 5 bases, with 16 bases remaining between them. The CDR3 DNA reads TGCGCCAGCAGCCAAGTGGGTCAGGCTGAAATAGATACGCAGTATTTT. Its translation is CASSQVGQAEIDTQYF.

This chain links TRBV20-1 with TRBJ2-5; D may be TRBD2 (5 bases). Trimming took 3 bases from V and 0 from J, leaving 11 bases between them. The V gene's germline CDR1 is DFQATT and CDR2 SNEGSKA (reference sequence). CDR3 length: 14 residues. The CDR3 is CSASEGTYQETQYF. The CDR3 DNA follows: TGCAGTGCTAGTGAGGGAACGTACCAAGAGACCCAGTACTTC.

V and J are TRBV10-3 and TRBJ2-7; a weak D match, TRBD1 (6 bases). With 7 bases removed from V and 3 bases from J, the gap between germline ends came to 19 bases. The CDR3 is 15 amino acids. From germline, CDR1 is ENHRY and CDR2 SYGVKD. This CDR3 is CAITRTTGTLYEQYF. CDR3 nucleotide sequence: TGTGCCATCACCAGAACCACAGGGACCCTCTACGAGCAGTACTTC.

The chain carries TRBV15 and TRBJ1-5; D uncertain. Germline CDR1 is LNHNV and CDR2 is YYDKDF (reference sequence). The CDR3 extends over 13 amino acids. Deletions cut 0 bases from V and 4 bases from J, with 4 bases between. Here the CDR3 DNA reads TGTGCCACCAGCAGAGATCAAAATCAGCCCCAGCATTTT. Translation: CATSRDQNQPQHF.

The V call is TRBV20-1, the J call TRBJ2-3; possibly TRBD1 or TRBD2 for D (5 bases each). Germline lookup yields CDR1 DFQATT and CDR2 SNEGSKA (reference sequence). Trimming cost V 1 base and J 5 bases, with 13 bases left between them. This CDR3 region has 14 residues. The CDR3 DNA reads as TGCAGTGCTAGAGCAGGGACCGGCGAAGATACGCAGTATTTT. As protein: CSARAGTGEDTQYF.